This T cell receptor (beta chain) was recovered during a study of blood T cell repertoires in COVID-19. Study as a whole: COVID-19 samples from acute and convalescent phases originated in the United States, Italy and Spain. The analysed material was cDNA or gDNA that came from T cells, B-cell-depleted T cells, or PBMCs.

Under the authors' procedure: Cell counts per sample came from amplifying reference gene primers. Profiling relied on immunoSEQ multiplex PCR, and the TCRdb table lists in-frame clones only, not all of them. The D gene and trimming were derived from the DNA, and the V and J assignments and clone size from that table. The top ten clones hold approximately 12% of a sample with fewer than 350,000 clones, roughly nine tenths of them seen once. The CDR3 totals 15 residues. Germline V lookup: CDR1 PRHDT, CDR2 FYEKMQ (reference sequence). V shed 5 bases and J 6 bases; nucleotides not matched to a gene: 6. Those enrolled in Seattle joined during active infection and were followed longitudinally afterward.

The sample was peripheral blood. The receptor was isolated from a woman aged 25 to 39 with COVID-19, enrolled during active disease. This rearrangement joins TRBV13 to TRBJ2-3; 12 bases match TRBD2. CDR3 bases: TGTGCCAGCAGCGAGACTAGCGGGGGCCTGGATACGCAGTATTTT. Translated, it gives CASSETSGGLDTQYF.